The sample holds a few counts of the clone carrying this TCR beta chain. What it recognizes is unknown. The data derive from a study of identical twins. The study's findings and limits: It was out-of-frame TCR alpha sharing in monozygotic twins that models underestimated.

MiXCR, applied by TCRdb to the 5' RACE reads, yields one record per CDR3 protein. Among fewer than 500,000 distinct CDR3 sequences, approximately 14% were seen once, and the ten largest hold approximately 0.98%. With 1 base clipped from V and 10 bases from J, the junction kept 5 bases outside the gene matches. The CDR3 extends over 14 amino acids. Germline V gives CDR1 LGHNA, CDR2 YSLEER. These data are also associated with another study on yellow fever vaccine responses in identical twins.

V gene TRBV4-3 combines with J gene TRBJ2-1; 9 bases are shared with TRBD2. The TCR sequence derives from a woman aged 18-29 years in good health. Sequencing was carried out using CD4+ T cells sorted from blood. The CDR3 here is CASSQGASGIEQFF. DNA for the CDR3: TGCGCCAGCAGCCAAGGGGCTAGCGGGATCGAGCAGTTCTTC.